What follows is one TCR beta chain and its context. The specificity of this receptor is unknown. Base qualities are not at hand, and no much larger clone is one base apart. Receptor libraries were prepared by RT-PCR. Sequenced on a NextSeq 550. Starting from the raw public reads, TCRdb applied fastp trimming at Q25, assembled clones with MiXCR and retained in-frame beta chains. Every CDR3 protein is listed once, alongside the most common genes and DNA of its rows. The sample yields 90,000 to 120,000 distinct CDR3 sequences; around 35% were counted once. Around 25% of the sample goes to the ten largest clones. This sample was taken from a study of patients and donors after allogeneic stem cell transplantation (dated by TCRdb to the early 2020s). The CDR3 measures 15 amino acids from cysteine to phenylalanine. Only the CDR3 part of the read is kept: 45 bases, read in frame from the first base. The germline V gene sets CDR1 to KGHSH and CDR2 to LQKENI. Between the V and J ends, shortened by 3 bases and 2 bases respectively, the junction contains 12 bases.

The source material was blood, either unsorted or a sorted T cell fraction (not recorded which). The V and J segments used are TRBV18 and TRBJ2-3, with the D gene not confidently named. The TCR comes from a human donor who was either an allogeneic HSCT recipient or a stem cell or donor lymphocyte infusion donor (not recorded which). It is not recorded whose cells these are; they may come from a transplant donor. In nucleotide form, the sequence is TGTGCCAGCTCACCGGTCAGGATTCTCACAGATACGCAGTATTTT. Its coded protein is CASSPVRILTDTQYF.